The 10 T cell receptor beta chains presented below share a single source sample, sequenced in a study of Ad26.COV2.S vaccination and SARS-CoV-2 variants. Treatment indicated: around 19 received Ad26.COV2.S at low or high dose, single or two shots; 5 received placebo; per-sample allocation not given. Specimen acquisition occurred on day 63 following the initial vaccine or placebo injection. Generated by immunoSEQ multiplex PCR, the TCRdb table keeps only in-frame clones and is missing some. This table has 200,000 to 250,000 clones, around nine tenths appearing once. This material consisted of peripheral blood, taken in a trial of Ad26.COV2.S vaccine versus placebo. The receptors shown here come from a person between 18 and 60 years old who received the Ad26.COV2.S COVID-19 vaccine or a placebo.

The chain recombines TRBV6-5 with TRBJ1-1, with D uncertain. Germline assignment: CDR1 MNHEY and CDR2 SVGAGI. V was trimmed by 3 bases and J by 11 bases, leaving 16 bases between them. The CDR3 runs to 13 residues. CDR3 bases: TGTGCCAGCAGTTATTTATCTGTCGGGTACGCTTTCTTT. Translating gives CASSYLSVGYAFF.

The chain carries TRBV7-3 and TRBJ1-2; 9 nucleotides match TRBD1. Germline CDR1 reads SGHTA; CDR2 reads FQGTGA. V lost 5 bases to trimming and J lost 4 bases; unmatched junction nucleotides: 5. CDR3 length equals 14 residues. CDR3 in DNA: TGTGCCAGCAGCCCCGGACAGGGGACCTATGGCTACACCTTC. It codes for CASSPGQGTYGYTF.

This chain uses TRBV30 with TRBJ2-2; 11 nucleotides agree with TRBD1. This CDR3 is built from 15 residues. CDR1 and CDR2 (germline): GTSNPN, SVGIG (reference sequence). V gave up 4 bases and J gave up 5 bases; unmatched junction bases: 6. The chain's CDR3 is CAWIRRDRGTGELFF. The CDR3, as DNA: TGTGCCTGGATTCGCCGGGACAGGGGGACCGGGGAGCTGTTTTTT.

The rearrangement uses TRBV18 and TRBJ1-1; the D is unclear. This CDR3 is built from 14 residues. Trimming removed 3 bases at V and 2 bases at J, with 10 bases between. CDR1 KGHSH and CDR2 LQKENI come from the germline V gene. The CDR3 region is CASSPATLNTEAFF. CDR3 coding DNA: TGTGCCAGCTCACCGGCGACACTAAACACTGAAGCTTTCTTT.

The chain combines TRBV4-2 with TRBJ1-2; D not resolved. Germline CDR1 is LGHNA and CDR2 is YNFKEQ. The V and J ends lost 0 bases and 4 bases respectively, with 9 bases between them. The CDR3 length is 14 residues. CDR3 DNA: TGTGCCAGCAGCCAAGATCCAAGAGCCTATGGCTACACCTTC. Translated: CASSQDPRAYGYTF.

CDR3 nucleotide sequence: TGTGCCAGCAGGGGGGACAGTCCTAGCAATCAGCCCCAGCATTTT. Its protein product is CASRGDSPSNQPQHF. The V and J genes are TRBV6-5 and TRBJ1-5, with 7 bases that match TRBD1. CDR1 and CDR2 from the germline V gene are MNHEY and SVGAGI. The CDR3 has 15 amino acids. V shed 6 bases, J shed 0 bases, and the junction held 5 bases outside the gene matches.

The V call is TRBV7-9, the J call TRBJ2-1; D remains ambiguous. The germline V and J ends were trimmed by 6 bases and 10 bases, with 10 bases remaining between them. CDR1 is SEHNR, CDR2 FQNEAQ, per germline (reference sequence). This CDR3 region has 11 residues. DNA for the CDR3: TGTGCCAGCAGACAAGTCGGGGAGCAGTTCTTC. Its protein product is CASRQVGEQFF. The full variable domain, its missing parts supplied by reference TRBV7-9 and TRBJ2-1, is DTGVSQNPRHKITKRGQNVTFRCDPISEHNRLYWYRQTLGQGPEFLTYFQNEAQLEKSRLLSDRFSAERPKGSFSTLEIQRTEQGDSAMYLCASRQVGEQFFGPGTRLTVL.

V usage is TRBV9 and J usage is TRBJ2-5, with D uncertain. From germline, CDR1 is SGDLS and CDR2 YYNGEE. The V gene lost 5 bases and the J gene lost 5 bases, with 16 bases spanning the gap. This CDR3 region has 14 residues. The CDR3 loop reads CASSPNGLRETQYF. CDR3 in DNA: TGTGCCAGCAGTCCCAACGGGCTCCGGGAGACCCAGTACTTC.

The chain joins TRBV7-9 to TRBJ2-3, with 8 bases identical to TRBD1. J lost 4 bases, V lost 4 bases, and 13 bases had no gene match. CDR3 length: 17 amino acids. Germline CDR1 reads SEHNR; CDR2 reads FQNEAQ (reference sequence). The CDR3 nucleotides read TGTGCCAGCAGCTACCGGCCCGGGACAGGAGAGGCAGATACGCAGTATTTT. Its translation: CASSYRPGTGEADTQYF.

The chain joins TRBV5-4 to TRBJ1-2, with 7 bases identical to TRBD1. CDR1 and CDR2 (germline): SGHNT, YYREEE (reference sequence). V dropped 4 bases and J dropped 2; count of bases not matched to a gene: 5. The CDR3 is made up of 14 amino acids. CDR3 region: CASSRMDRNYGYTF. The CDR3 region has the DNA TGTGCCAGCAGCCGGATGGACAGGAACTATGGCTACACCTTC.